This note documents a single T cell receptor (beta chain) sequence. Assignment of participants to cohorts was predicated upon participant-reported clinical history. The recovered donors of Cohort 3 showed two negative PCRs, clearance, or symptom resolution. These data originate in a study of blood T cell repertoires in COVID-19. Looking at the study overall: Spain, Italy and the United States supplied samples that represented acute and convalescent COVID-19. The cDNA or gDNA used as material had been derived from T cells, B-cell-depleted T cells, or PBMCs.

Only in-frame clones appear in the TCRdb table, and some are missing; sequencing was by immunoSEQ multiplex PCR. Of 180,000 or so clones in the sample, over 70% were seen once. This CDR3 spans 15 amino acids. Germline V gene sequence: CDR1 LNHDA, CDR2 SQIVND (reference sequence). V lost 3 bases to trimming and J lost 0 bases, with 12 bases between them. Sequenced: PBMCs or T cells enriched from blood (not recorded which). The chain has TRBV19 and TRBJ2-7; a weak D match, TRBD2 (6 bases). The receptor comes from a man aged 50 to 59 who had recovered from COVID-19. This CDR3 reads CASSIGGSFSYEQYF. As DNA, the CDR3 is TGTGCCAGTAGTATTGGAGGGAGTTTCTCCTACGAGCAGTACTTC.